This TCR beta chain is from a study of T cell repertoires in ileal Crohn's disease. Study details: Patients had a median roughly 8-year disease duration, and under 45% were active smokers.

The V gene's germline CDR1 is MNHNS and CDR2 SASEGT. Trimming at V came to 4 bases and at J to 8 bases, leaving 10 bases not matched to a gene. The CDR3 is made up of 15 amino acids. Time point described: neoterminal ileum biopsy at postoperative endoscopy, about 6 months after surgery. The method was immunoSEQ multiplex PCR; TCRdb's version includes in-frame clones alone and lacks a portion of them. The table has some 10,000 clones, about four fifths seen once. Study-wide results and caveats: High-frequency clones were more common in sorted CD8 than CD4 cells. All patients with clonality above 26.8% had endoscopic recurrence.

This clone was detected only a few times. Its target is unknown. This rearrangement joins TRBV6-1 to TRBJ1-1; 10 bases fit TRBD1. This sequence originates from an adult with Crohn's disease. Sequenced material: ileal tissue. The CDR3 DNA reads as TGTGCCAGCAGTGTACAGACAGGGGGCGGCGAGGAAGCTTTCTTT. Its translation is CASSVQTGGGEEAFF.